The 10 T cell receptor beta chains below all came from one sample that was sequenced in a study of somatic mutations in cytotoxic T cells in rheumatoid arthritis. The assay was immunoSEQ multiplex PCR, and TCRdb's table has in-frame clones only and misses some. The repertoire holds about 15,000 clones, with roughly 80% as singletons. Sequenced sample: CD8+ T cells sorted from blood. The receptor set was obtained from an adult with rheumatoid arthritis.

This chain links TRBV5-1 with TRBJ2-3; 7 bases match TRBD2. The CDR3 consists of 15 residues. Germline lookup yields CDR1 SGHRS and CDR2 YFSETQ. The trim removed 0 bases at V and 4 bases at J, leaving 5 bases unmatched. CDR3 DNA: TGCGCCAGCAGCTTGGTTGGCGGGAGTGCAGATACGCAGTATTTT. Translation: CASSLVGGSADTQYF.

This clone has only a few counts. The chain recombines TRBV6-4 with TRBJ2-1, with 8 bases that match TRBD2. The CDR3 has 15 residues. Trimming removed 3 bases from V and 7 bases from J; junction bases left unmatched: 8. The germline V gene has CDR1 MRHNA and CDR2 SNTAGT. CDR3 sequence: CASSEVAGTANEQFF. CDR3 nucleotide sequence: TGTGCCAGCAGTGAGGTAGCGGGAACTGCAAATGAGCAGTTCTTC.

The J gene is TRBJ2-5, the V gene TRBV29-1; 14 nucleotides line up with TRBD2. Germline CDR1 SQVTM, CDR2 ANQGSEA. Unmatched junction bases numbered 11, after V lost 6 bases and J lost 2 bases. This CDR3 has 17 residues. The CDR3 protein is CSVPGLAGDEGQETQYF. The CDR3 region has the DNA TGCAGCGTCCCGGGACTAGCGGGAGATGAGGGACAAGAGACCCAGTACTTC.

The V and J genes are TRBV6-5 and TRBJ2-7, with a weak D call TRBD2 (6 bases). V was cut by 0 bases and J by 7 bases, with 10 bases left in between. The CDR3 runs to 13 residues. Germline CDR1 is MNHEY and CDR2 is SVGAGI. CDR3 sequence reads: CASSYSIREEQYF. The CDR3, as DNA: TGTGCCAGCAGTTACTCGATCCGGGAGGAGCAGTACTTC.

The DNA of the CDR3 is TGTGCCAGCAGTGACTCAGGGACAGGGTCTTACAATGAGCAGTTCTTC. It encodes CASSDSGTGSYNEQFF. The rearrangement links TRBV6-4 to TRBJ2-1; 9 bases map to TRBD1. The CDR3 runs to 16 residues. CDR1 and CDR2 from the germline V gene are MRHNA and SNTAGT. V dropped 0 bases and J dropped 4; count of bases not matched to a gene: 4.

The rearrangement links TRBV4-1 to TRBJ1-1, with 9 bases identical to TRBD1. The germline V gene encodes CDR1 MGHRA and CDR2 YSYEKL. V lost 6 bases to trimming and J lost 6 bases; unmatched junction nucleotides: 8. The CDR3 extends over 14 amino acids. CDR3 protein: CASSPGQGRSEAFF. The CDR3 DNA is TGCGCCAGCAGTCCGGGACAGGGAAGGTCTGAAGCTTTCTTT.

The rearrangement uses TRBV10-2 and TRBJ1-4, with a possible D match to TRBD1 (5 bases). This CDR3 spans 13 amino acids. CDR1 is WSHSY, CDR2 SAAADI, per germline. V gave up 5 bases and J gave up 8 bases, with 12 bases separating them. In nucleotides, the CDR3 is TGCGCCAGCAGTTCAGGGTCTGGCGAAAAACTGTTTTTT. This encodes CASSSGSGEKLFF.

The J gene is TRBJ1-5, the V gene TRBV28; 8 positions agree with TRBD1. The trim removed 7 bases at V and 6 bases at J, leaving 11 bases unmatched. Germline-derived CDR1 and CDR2 are MDHEN and SYDVKM. The CDR3 is made up of 15 amino acids. The CDR3 is CASTLQGGFGQPQHF. In DNA, the CDR3 is TGTGCCAGCACCCTACAGGGGGGTTTCGGTCAGCCCCAGCATTTT.

The chain is built from TRBV6-6 and TRBJ1-1; D might be TRBD1 (5 bases). The ends were cut back, 5 bases at V and 6 bases at J, with 10 bases in the middle. The CDR3 spans 12 residues. Germline CDR1 MNHNY, CDR2 SVGAGI (reference sequence). CDR3 DNA sequence: TGTGCCAGCAGTGAGGCAGGGCCTGAAGCTTTCTTT. Translated: CASSEAGPEAFF.

The chain carries TRBV5-4 and TRBJ2-7; D remains ambiguous. Trimming removed 0 bases from V and 6 bases from J, with 4 bases in between. This CDR3 is 11 amino acids long. Germline loops: CDR1 SGHNT, CDR2 YYREEE (reference sequence). The CDR3 loop reads CASSLVGEQYF. The CDR3 bases are TGTGCCAGCAGCTTGGTTGGCGAGCAGTACTTC.